The rows below give T cell receptor beta chains drawn from one sample of a study of cytomegalovirus exposure and HLA in healthy donors. The protocol was immunoSEQ multiplex PCR, while the TCRdb copy is restricted to in-frame clones and leaves out a portion. Of approximately 180,000 clones in the sample, about four fifths were seen once. Sample: PBMCs. These receptors came from a young man in good health and CMV-seronegative. CDR3s leave out the opening cysteine and the closing phenylalanine or tryptophan. Each record gives: CDR3 protein, D gene, V gene. A D gene is named only where the DNA matches it firmly.

AWSVPVGGSETQY . TRBV30
ASRWRGGLYEQY TRBD2 TRBV6-5
ASSPGSMGLAGDEQF TRBD2 TRBV5-4
ASSLVPGGVEDTEAF . TRBV5-1
ASSVGRDYTDTQY . TRBV9
ASSEWGQGLDTQY TRBD1 TRBV6-1
ASSLDGGQY . TRBV5-4
ASSYAGGPKTQY TRBD2 TRBV7-8
ASGRATNEKLF . TRBV28
ASSEALRWTGIAEQY TRBD1 TRBV6-1
ASSTSGSPGPYNEQF TRBD2 TRBV28
ASSLRLRGGRSYEQY . TRBV27
ASSVSSGRPDTQY TRBD2 TRBV25-1
ASSYGQGLVVSGANVLT TRBD1 TRBV5-4
ASSLDRGEQY TRBD1 TRBV7-9
ASSQDIRGYTGELF . TRBV4-3
AISGSRYLGNTIY . TRBV10-3
ASSVAPAGLRYNEQF TRBD2 TRBV9
ASNGQELFYEQY . TRBV6-7
ASSQEGLRNTGELF . TRBV4-3
ASTFLQHTYSNQPQH . TRBV27
ASSLGGGVTYEQY . TRBV27
ATSRDSGLAVNNEQF TRBD2 TRBV15
ASSARPEGRADTQY . TRBV13
ASSFQGTVSEQF . TRBV11-3
ASSQDRSSYNEQF TRBD1 TRBV27
ASSRNFPGQVSNQPQH TRBD1 TRBV5-4
ASSNTGVGVLPQCRNQPQH . TRBV21-1
ASTQLIQDPYEQY . TRBV2
ASSATGGYETQY TRBD1 TRBV9
ASSRRTLYEQF . TRBV27
ASSPPSGLGDEQY . TRBV18
ASSLGDRGTDTQY TRBD1 TRBV5-4
ASSLGAGGGTGELF TRBD2 TRBV5-1
ASSTSGGSNEQF TRBD2 TRBV7-6
ASSYSGLAGSLGQF TRBD2 TRBV6-5
ASSPSSQAGGVNEQF TRBD2 TRBV18
ASSQPPGQAVNSPLH TRBD1 TRBV23-1
ASSPTRTGGTDTQY TRBD1 TRBV28
ATSRGAPLAGGLYEQF TRBD2 TRBV15
ASRRENEQF . TRBV5-1
ASSQEGAGVRAGELF TRBD2 TRBV4-1
ASSVRGETAGPRGVQY . TRBV9